This T cell receptor beta chain was sequenced for a study of blood T cells in healthy people across ages (dated by TCRdb to about 2015). At the level of the whole study: In model experiments, roughly one uniquely barcoded TCR beta cDNA molecule per two T cells was captured by template switching. The study measured age-related changes in TCR beta repertoire diversity using deep sequencing normalized with unique cDNA molecular identifiers. Donors were grouped into four age groups: young (average about 15 years), middle-aged (approximately 41), aged (approximately 58) and long-lived (about 82). Donors of different ages were randomly distributed across sequencing lanes to avoid experimental bias. The study analyzed two additional independent replicas of 1 million unique cDNA reads from the same blood draw for two donors, one aged 18 to 30 and one aged 80 or older. Study-wide conclusions, independent of this receptor: The CMV infection status of donors was not known, potentially confounding age-related changes in expanded clonotypes. As age increased, observed TCR beta diversity per million T cells dropped in a roughly linear way, and a significant reduction was already evident by age around 41. Bulk unsorted PBMC profiling prevented conclusive comparison of naive and antigen-experienced compartments. Estimates of total diversity based on one million sequenced T cells were considered lower bounds and underestimates. Observed TCR beta diversity correlated strongly with the percentage of naive T cells measured by flow cytometry. Compared with the aged group, the long-lived group had more naive CD4+ T cells, fewer expanded clones and increased TCR diversity, suggesting age selection.

About this clonotype: There is no known antigen for this receptor. There are no base qualities to consult, and no much larger clone falls within one base.

The method was 5' RACE. Sequencer: Illumina HiSeq 2500. A second PCR of about 6 to 12 cycles was run with a J-beta primer mix and a sample-barcoded 5' primer. A template-switch 5' adaptor carrying 12 random nucleotides introduced a unique molecular identifier onto each TCR beta cDNA molecule. At least 2.5 million CDR3-containing paired-end reads were obtained from each sample. All of the RNA was converted into first-strand cDNA using the Mint cDNA synthesis kit, with a TRBC-specific oligonucleotide serving as the primer. All cDNA was treated with uracil-DNA glycosylase and then went through a first 18-cycle PCR with the universal primers M1SS and BC2_uni_R. On the authors' methods: Normalization of each sample was performed by random selection of 1 million high-quality reads, each carrying a distinct molecular identifier. Reads with shared molecular identifiers were discarded instead of being binned into consensus sequences. CDR3 identification, clonotype clustering and error correction used MiTCR with a Q25 quality threshold and the strictest error-elimination algorithm. A nonparametric unseen species model with Euler transformation was used to estimate lower-bound total TCR beta diversity. The public reads were reanalyzed by TCRdb: fastp trimming at Q25, MiXCR alignment, in-frame beta chains only. Under each unique CDR3 protein, matching rows form one entry showing the most common genes and DNA. These V and J calls are TCRdb output, not the study's own analysis. The sample data list approximately 600,000 distinct CDR3 sequences, and 58% of these were observed just once. Jointly, the top ten make up 30% to 40% of the sample.

V is pared back by 3 bases and J by 6 bases, with 16 bases lying between the germline termini. CDR1 and CDR2, looked up from the germline V gene, are SGDLS and YYNGEE. The CDR3 sequence holds 15 residues, the cysteine and phenylalanine included. The retained sequence is limited to the CDR3, 45 bases, with the frame set at the first base. Systemically healthy Caucasian individuals from Russia, around 39 in total and aged roughly 6 to 100 years, were included as donors. About 10 milliliters of peripheral blood were drawn from each donor into EDTA-treated Vacutainer tubes. Ficoll-Paque density-gradient centrifugation was used to isolate PBMCs, with at least 7 million obtained per sample. Total RNA, at least 5 micrograms per sample, was extracted from PBMCs with Trizol reagent. Naive CD45RAhigh/CD27high T cell percentages were measured by flow cytometry on a PBMC aliquot from every donor.

Sequencing was done on a sample of blood. The sequence links TRBV9 to TRBJ2-4; a tentative D call is TRBD2 (6 bases match). The TCR comes from a man between 60 and 70 years old in good health. The DNA sequence is as follows: TGTGCCAGCAGCGAGGACCCGGGACTCTTAAACATTCAGTACTTC. Translated, this gives CASSEDPGLLNIQYF.